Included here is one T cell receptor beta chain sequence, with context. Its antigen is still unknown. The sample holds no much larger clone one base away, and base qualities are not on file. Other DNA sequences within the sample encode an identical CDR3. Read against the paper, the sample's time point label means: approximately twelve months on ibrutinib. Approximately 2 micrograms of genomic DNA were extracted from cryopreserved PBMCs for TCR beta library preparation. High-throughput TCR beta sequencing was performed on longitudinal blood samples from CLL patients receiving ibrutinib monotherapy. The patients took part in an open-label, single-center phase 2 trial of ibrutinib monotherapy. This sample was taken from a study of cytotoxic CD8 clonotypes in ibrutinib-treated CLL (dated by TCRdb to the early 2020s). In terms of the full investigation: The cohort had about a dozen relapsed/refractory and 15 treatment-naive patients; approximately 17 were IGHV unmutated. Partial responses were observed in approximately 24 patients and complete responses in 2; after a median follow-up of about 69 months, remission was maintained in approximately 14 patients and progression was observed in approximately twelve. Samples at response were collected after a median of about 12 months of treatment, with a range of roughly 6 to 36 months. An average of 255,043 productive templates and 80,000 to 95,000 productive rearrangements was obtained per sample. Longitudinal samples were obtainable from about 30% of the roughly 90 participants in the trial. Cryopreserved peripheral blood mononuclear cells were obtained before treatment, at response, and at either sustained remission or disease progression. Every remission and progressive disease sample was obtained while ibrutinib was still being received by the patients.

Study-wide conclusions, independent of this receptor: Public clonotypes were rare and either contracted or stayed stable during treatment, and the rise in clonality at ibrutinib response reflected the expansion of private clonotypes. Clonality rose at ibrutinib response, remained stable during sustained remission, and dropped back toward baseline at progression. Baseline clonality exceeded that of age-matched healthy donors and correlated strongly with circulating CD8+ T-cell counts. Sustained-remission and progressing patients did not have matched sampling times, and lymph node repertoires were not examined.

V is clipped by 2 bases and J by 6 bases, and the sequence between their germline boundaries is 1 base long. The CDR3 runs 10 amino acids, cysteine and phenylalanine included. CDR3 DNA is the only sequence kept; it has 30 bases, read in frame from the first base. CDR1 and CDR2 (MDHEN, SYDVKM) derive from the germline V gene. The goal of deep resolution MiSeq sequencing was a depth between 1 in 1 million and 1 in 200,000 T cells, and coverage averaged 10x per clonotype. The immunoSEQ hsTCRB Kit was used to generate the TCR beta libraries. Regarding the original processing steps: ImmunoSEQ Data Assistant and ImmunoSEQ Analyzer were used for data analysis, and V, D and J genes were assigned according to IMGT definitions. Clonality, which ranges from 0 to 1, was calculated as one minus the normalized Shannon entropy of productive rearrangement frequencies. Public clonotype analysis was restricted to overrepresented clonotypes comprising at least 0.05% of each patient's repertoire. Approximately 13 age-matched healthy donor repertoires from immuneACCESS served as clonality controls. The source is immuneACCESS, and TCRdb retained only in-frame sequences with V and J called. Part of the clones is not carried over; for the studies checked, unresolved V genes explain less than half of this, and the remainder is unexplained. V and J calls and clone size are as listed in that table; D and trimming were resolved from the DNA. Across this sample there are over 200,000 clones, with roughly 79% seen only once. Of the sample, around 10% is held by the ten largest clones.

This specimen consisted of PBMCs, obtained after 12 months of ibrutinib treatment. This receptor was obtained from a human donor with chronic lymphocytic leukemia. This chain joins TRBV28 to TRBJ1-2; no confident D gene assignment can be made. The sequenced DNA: TGTGCCAGCAGTTTAAATGGCTACACCTTC. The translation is CASSLNGYTF.